A selection of T cell receptor beta chains follows, all from one sample in a study of blood T cells in healthy people across ages. TCRdb reprocessed the 5' RACE reads with MiXCR, giving one entry per CDR3 protein. The sample includes more than 550,000 distinct CDR3 sequences, over 20% of them seen just once. Specimen: blood. These receptors came from a man aged 65 to 79 in good health. CDR3s include the opening cysteine and the closing phenylalanine or tryptophan. The D gene is left open where the match is weak. For some rows the clone size is stated as once, few or many, or as a class when expanded; others skip it.

j_call	clone_size	v_call	d_call	cdr3_aa	cdr3_nt
TRBJ2-1	many	TRBV5-1	TRBD2	CASSWTSGRENEQFF	TGCGCCAGCAGCTGGACTAGCGGGAGGGAGAATGAGCAGTTCTTC
TRBJ2-3	NA	TRBV28	TRBD1	CASSPDRGLGDTQYF	TGTGCCAGCAGTCCGGACAGGGGGCTCGGGGATACGCAGTATTTT
TRBJ1-5	few	TRBV18	NA	CASSPAGPRNQPQHF	TGTGCCAGCTCACCGGCAGGTCCTAGAAATCAGCCCCAGCATTTT
TRBJ2-5	few	TRBV14	TRBD2	CASSLLAGGFQETQYF	TGTGCCAGCAGCCTCCTAGCGGGGGGTTTCCAAGAGACCCAGTACTTC
TRBJ1-4	NA	TRBV12-3/TRBV12-4	NA	CASCGWANEKLFF	TGTGCCAGCTGTGGGTGGGCTAATGAAAAACTGTTTTTT
TRBJ1-4	NA	TRBV6-1	NA	CASSSRTGEKLFF	TGTGCCAGCAGTTCTAGGACGGGGGAAAAACTGTTTTTT
TRBJ1-2	NA	TRBV12-3/TRBV12-4	TRBD1	CASSPNRIGTGGYGYTF	TGTGCCAGCAGTCCAAATCGAATCGGGACAGGGGGCTATGGCTACACCTTC
TRBJ2-6	NA	TRBV11-2	TRBD1	CASIIRGQGLSGANVLTF	TGTGCCAGCATCATCCGGGGACAGGGACTCTCTGGGGCCAACGTCCTGACTTTC
TRBJ2-1	NA	TRBV5-1	NA	CASSLVVPPGNEQFF	TGCGCCAGCAGCTTGGTGGTCCCCCCGGGCAATGAGCAGTTCTTC
TRBJ2-1	NA	TRBV20-1	TRBD2	CSASGTSANNEQFF	TGCAGTGCATCCGGGACTAGCGCCAACAATGAGCAGTTCTTC
TRBJ1-1	few	TRBV3-1	NA	CASSAGVTEAFF	TGTGCCAGCAGCGCAGGGGTCACTGAAGCTTTCTTT
TRBJ2-7	NA	TRBV29-1	NA	CSVDGVGGDEQYF	TGCAGCGTTGACGGGGTTGGAGGGGATGAGCAGTACTTC
TRBJ2-5	NA	TRBV20-1	TRBD2	CSARGWGGPETQYF	TGCAGTGCTAGAGGTTGGGGGGGACCGGAGACCCAGTACTTC
TRBJ2-5	NA	TRBV7-2	TRBD1	CASSLDPTGSETQYF	TGTGCCAGCAGCTTAGACCCGACAGGGTCTGAGACCCAGTACTTC
TRBJ2-3	few	TRBV12-3/TRBV12-4	NA	CASSPRTVADTQYF	TGTGCCAGCAGTCCCCGGACAGTGGCAGATACGCAGTATTTT
TRBJ2-5	NA	TRBV28	NA	CASSLPGEAQETQYF	TGTGCCAGCAGTTTGCCAGGAGAAGCCCAAGAGACCCAGTACTTC
TRBJ1-3	NA	TRBV27	NA	CASSPRDTRNTIYF	TGTGCCAGCAGCCCCCGGGACACCCGAAACACCATATATTTT
TRBJ2-3	few	TRBV7-8	NA	CASSNLRGRRGERYF	TGTGCCAGCAGCAATCTGAGGGGGCGGCGGGGGGAACGGTATTTT
TRBJ1-2	few	TRBV15	NA	CATSTLTEWGFYGYTF	TGTGCCACCAGCACGTTGACGGAGTGGGGCTTCTATGGCTACACCTTC
TRBJ1-2	NA	TRBV20-1	TRBD1	CSARGQGGYGYTF	TGCAGTGCTCGAGGACAGGGGGGGTATGGCTACACCTTC
TRBJ1-4	NA	TRBV6-1	NA	CASSEANQGLFATNEKLFF	TGTGCCAGCAGTGAAGCGAACCAGGGCTTATTTGCAACTAATGAAAAACTGTTTTTT
TRBJ2-1	NA	TRBV7-9	TRBD2	CASNFLSGRRNEQFF	TGTGCCAGCAACTTCCTTAGCGGGAGAAGAAATGAGCAGTTCTTC
TRBJ2-6	NA	TRBV12-3/TRBV12-4	NA	CASRTGFSGANVLTF	TGTGCCAGCAGAACAGGTTTCTCTGGGGCCAACGTCCTGACTTTC
TRBJ2-1	NA	TRBV12-3/TRBV12-4	NA	CASAVWGANEQFF	TGTGCCAGCGCTGTGTGGGGGGCAAATGAGCAGTTCTTC
TRBJ2-1	few	TRBV7-3	TRBD2	CASSSRTSGNEQFF	TGTGCCAGCAGCTCACGGACTAGCGGAAATGAGCAGTTCTTC
TRBJ1-5	NA	TRBV2	NA	CASSPKGTHQPQHF	TGCGCCAGCAGTCCCAAAGGGACCCATCAGCCCCAGCATTTT
TRBJ2-5	NA	TRBV12-3/TRBV12-4	NA	CASRIRGQETQYF	TGTGCCAGCAGGATAAGGGGTCAAGAGACCCAGTACTTC
TRBJ2-1	NA	TRBV3-1	TRBD2	CASNSGRATGNEQFF	TGTGCCAGTAATAGCGGGAGGGCCACAGGCAATGAGCAGTTCTTC
TRBJ1-1	NA	TRBV5-1	NA	CATVATEAFF	TGCGCCACCGTAGCTACTGAAGCTTTCTTT
TRBJ2-2	few	TRBV11-2	NA	CASSTTSPGELFF	TGTGCCAGCAGCACAACTAGCCCCGGGGAGCTGTTTTTT
TRBJ1-2	NA	TRBV20-1	TRBD1	CSAQDREFYGYTF	TGCAGTGCTCAAGACAGGGAGTTCTATGGCTACACCTTC
TRBJ1-1	few	TRBV6-6	TRBD1	CASSYPGQGRNTEAFF	TGTGCCAGCAGTTACCCGGGACAGGGTCGGAACACTGAAGCTTTCTTT
TRBJ2-5	few	TRBV14	TRBD1	CASSQRRGKETQYF	TGTGCCAGCAGCCAGCGCAGGGGGAAAGAGACCCAGTACTTC
TRBJ2-2	NA	TRBV27	NA	CATMEQTNTGELFF	TGTGCCACCATGGAGCAGACGAACACCGGGGAGCTGTTTTTT
TRBJ2-3	NA	TRBV9	TRBD2	CASSVAGLAGGGGTQYF	TGTGCCAGCAGCGTAGCAGGACTAGCGGGAGGAGGGGGTACGCAGTATTTT
TRBJ2-3	NA	TRBV2	TRBD2	CASSSPSGASTDTQYF	TGTGCCAGCAGTTCGCCAAGCGGGGCTAGCACAGATACGCAGTATTTT
TRBJ2-5	NA	TRBV5-1	TRBD2	CASSVGLAGGPETQYF	TGCGCCAGCAGCGTTGGACTAGCGGGGGGGCCAGAGACCCAGTACTTC